The sequence of this T cell receptor beta chain was determined in a study of naive and memory T cell subsets. This clonotype was found a few times. Germline CDR1 SGHTA, CDR2 FQGTGA. The CDR3 runs 13 residues. V lost 3 bases, J lost 2 bases, and 7 bases lay in between. Both TRBC1 and TRBC2 were covered by a beta constant-region primer of two equimolar oligonucleotides. TCRdb fed the UMI-ligation and nested PCR reads into MiXCR, producing one record per CDR3 protein. The sample comprises over 75,000 distinct CDR3 sequences, around 12% of which are singletons, and around 0.99% rests with the top ten. The sequenced sample consisted of central memory CD4+ T cells from blood. V and J are TRBV7-3 and TRBJ1-1; D remains ambiguous. The receptor comes from a human donor in good health. In nucleotides, the CDR3 is TGTGCCAGCAGCTTCCGGAGAAACACTGAAGCTTTCTTT. It codes for CASSFRRNTEAFF.